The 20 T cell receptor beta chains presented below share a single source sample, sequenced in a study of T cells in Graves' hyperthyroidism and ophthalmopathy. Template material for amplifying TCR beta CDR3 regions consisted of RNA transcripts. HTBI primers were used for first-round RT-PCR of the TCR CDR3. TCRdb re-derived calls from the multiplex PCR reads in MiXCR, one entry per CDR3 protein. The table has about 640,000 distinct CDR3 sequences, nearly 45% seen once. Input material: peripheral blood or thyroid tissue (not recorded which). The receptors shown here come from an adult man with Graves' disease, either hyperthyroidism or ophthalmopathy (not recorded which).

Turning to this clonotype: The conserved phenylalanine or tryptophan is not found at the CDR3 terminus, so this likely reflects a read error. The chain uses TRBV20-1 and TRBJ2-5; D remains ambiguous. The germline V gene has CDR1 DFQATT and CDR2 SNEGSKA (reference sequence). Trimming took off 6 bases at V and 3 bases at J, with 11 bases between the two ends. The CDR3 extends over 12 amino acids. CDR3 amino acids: CSASGPKETQYY. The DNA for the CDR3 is TGCAGTGCGTCCGGGCCTAAAGAGACCCAGTACTAC.

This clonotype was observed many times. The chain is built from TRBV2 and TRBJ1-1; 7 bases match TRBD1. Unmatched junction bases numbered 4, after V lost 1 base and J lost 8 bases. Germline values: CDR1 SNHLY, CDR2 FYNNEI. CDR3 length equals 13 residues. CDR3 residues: CASSEGTGREAFF. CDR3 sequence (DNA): TGTGCCAGCAGTGAAGGGACAGGACGGGAAGCTTTCTTT.

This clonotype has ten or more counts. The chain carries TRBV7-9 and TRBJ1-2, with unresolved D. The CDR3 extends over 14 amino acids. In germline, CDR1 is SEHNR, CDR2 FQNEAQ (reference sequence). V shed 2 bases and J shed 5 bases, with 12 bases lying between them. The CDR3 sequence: CASSLSGLQYGYTF. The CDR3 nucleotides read TGTGCCAGCAGCTTATCGGGCCTTCAATATGGCTACACCTTC.

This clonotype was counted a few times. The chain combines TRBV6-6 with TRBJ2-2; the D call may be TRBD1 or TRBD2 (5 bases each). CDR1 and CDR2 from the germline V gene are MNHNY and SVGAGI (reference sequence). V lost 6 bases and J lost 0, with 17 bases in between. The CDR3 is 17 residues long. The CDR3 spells CASRNRNRGANTGELFF. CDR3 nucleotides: TGTGCCAGCAGAAACAGGAACCGAGGGGCGAACACCGGGGAGCTGTTTTTT.

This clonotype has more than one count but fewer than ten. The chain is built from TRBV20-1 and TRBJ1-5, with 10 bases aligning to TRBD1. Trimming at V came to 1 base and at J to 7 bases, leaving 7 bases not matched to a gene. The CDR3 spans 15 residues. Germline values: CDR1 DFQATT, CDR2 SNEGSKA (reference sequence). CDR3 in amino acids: CSARGPGTGEQPQHF. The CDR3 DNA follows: TGCAGTGCTAGAGGTCCCGGGACAGGGGAACAGCCCCAGCATTTT.

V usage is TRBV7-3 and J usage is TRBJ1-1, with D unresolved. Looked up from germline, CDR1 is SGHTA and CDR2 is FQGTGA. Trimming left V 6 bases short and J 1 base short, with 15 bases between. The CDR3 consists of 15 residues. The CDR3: CASSLSSRPNTEAFF. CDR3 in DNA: TGTGCCAGCAGTTTATCGTCCAGGCCGAACACTGAAGCTTTCTTT.

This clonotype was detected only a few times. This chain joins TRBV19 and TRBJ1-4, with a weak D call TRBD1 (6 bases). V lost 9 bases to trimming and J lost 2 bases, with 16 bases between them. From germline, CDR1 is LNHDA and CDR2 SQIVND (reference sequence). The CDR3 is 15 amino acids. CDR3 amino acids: CASSTGITTNEKLFF. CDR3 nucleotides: TGTGCCAGCTCAACAGGGATTACTACTAATGAAAAACTGTTTTTT.

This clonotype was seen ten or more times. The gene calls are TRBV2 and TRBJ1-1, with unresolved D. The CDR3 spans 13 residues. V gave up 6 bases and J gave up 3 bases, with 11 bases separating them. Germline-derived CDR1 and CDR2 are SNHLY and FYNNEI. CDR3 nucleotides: TGTGCCAGCAGGTCTAGGTGGGACACTGAAGCTTTCTTT. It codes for CASRSRWDTEAFF.

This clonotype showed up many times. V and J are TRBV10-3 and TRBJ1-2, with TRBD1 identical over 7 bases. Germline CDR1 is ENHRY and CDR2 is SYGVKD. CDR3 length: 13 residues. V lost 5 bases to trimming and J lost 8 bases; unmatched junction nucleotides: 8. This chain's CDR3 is CAISIDREQGYTF. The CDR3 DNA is TGTGCCATCAGTATCGACAGGGAGCAAGGCTACACCTTC.

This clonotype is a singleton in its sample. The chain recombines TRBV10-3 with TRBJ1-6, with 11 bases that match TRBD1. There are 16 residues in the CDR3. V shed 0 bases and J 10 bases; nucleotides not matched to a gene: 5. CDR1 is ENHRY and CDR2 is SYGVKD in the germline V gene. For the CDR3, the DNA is TGTGCCATCAGTGAGTCCGGGACAGGGGGACGATCACCCCTCCACTTT. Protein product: CAISESGTGGRSPLHF.

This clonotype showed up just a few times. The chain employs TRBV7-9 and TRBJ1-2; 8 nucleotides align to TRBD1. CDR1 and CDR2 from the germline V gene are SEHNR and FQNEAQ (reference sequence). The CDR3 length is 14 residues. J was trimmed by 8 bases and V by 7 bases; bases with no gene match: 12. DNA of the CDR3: TGTGCCAGCACAGCGCTACAGGGGGAAGGGGGCTACACCTTC. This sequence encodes CASTALQGEGGYTF. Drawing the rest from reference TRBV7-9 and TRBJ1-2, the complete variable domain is DTGVSQNPRHKITKRGQNVTFRCDPISEHNRLYWYRQTLGQGPEFLTYFQNEAQLEKSRLLSDRFSAERPKGSFSTLEIQRTEQGDSAMYLCASTALQGEGGYTFGSGTRLTVV.

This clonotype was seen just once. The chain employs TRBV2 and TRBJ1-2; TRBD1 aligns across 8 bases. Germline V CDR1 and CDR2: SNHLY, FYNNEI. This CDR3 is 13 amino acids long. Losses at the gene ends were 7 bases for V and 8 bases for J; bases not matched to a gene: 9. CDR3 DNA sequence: TGTGCCAGCAATTTCGACAGGGGAATGGGCTACACCTTC. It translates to CASNFDRGMGYTF.

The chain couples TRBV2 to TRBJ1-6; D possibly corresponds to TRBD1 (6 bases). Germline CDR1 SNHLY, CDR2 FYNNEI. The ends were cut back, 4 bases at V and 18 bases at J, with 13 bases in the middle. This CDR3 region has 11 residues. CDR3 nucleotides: TGTGCCAGCAGTGCTCCGGGACACCACCACTTT. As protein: CASSAPGHHHF. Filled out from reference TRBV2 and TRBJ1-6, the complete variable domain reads EPEVTQTPSHQVTQMGQEVILRCVPISNHLYFYWYRQILGQKVEFLVSFYNNEISEKSEIFDDQFSVERPDGSNFTLKIRSTKLEDSAMYFCASSAPGHHHFGNGTRLTVT.

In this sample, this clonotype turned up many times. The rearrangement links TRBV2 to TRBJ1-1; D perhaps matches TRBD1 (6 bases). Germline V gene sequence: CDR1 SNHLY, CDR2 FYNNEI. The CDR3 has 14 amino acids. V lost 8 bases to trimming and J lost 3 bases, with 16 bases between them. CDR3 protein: CASHREPGYTEAFF. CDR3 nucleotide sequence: TGTGCCAGCCACAGGGAACCTGGGTACACTGAAGCTTTCTTT.

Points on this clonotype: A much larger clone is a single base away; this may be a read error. In nucleotides, the CDR3 is TGCAGTGCTAGGGGGGACCCCAATCAGCCCCAGCATTTT. This encodes CSARGDPNQPQHF. The J gene is TRBJ1-5, the V gene TRBV20-1; D is possibly TRBD1 (5 bases). CDR1 is DFQATT, CDR2 SNEGSKA, per germline (reference sequence). V was pared by 3 bases and J by 3 bases, with 9 bases between. The CDR3 is 13 amino acids.

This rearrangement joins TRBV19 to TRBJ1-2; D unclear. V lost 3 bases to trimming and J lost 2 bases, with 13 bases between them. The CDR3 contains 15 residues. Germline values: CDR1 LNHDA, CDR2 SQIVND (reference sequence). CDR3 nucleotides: TGTGCCAGTAGTATGCAACCCGAGGGCAACTATGGCTACACCTTC. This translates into CASSMQPEGNYGYTF.

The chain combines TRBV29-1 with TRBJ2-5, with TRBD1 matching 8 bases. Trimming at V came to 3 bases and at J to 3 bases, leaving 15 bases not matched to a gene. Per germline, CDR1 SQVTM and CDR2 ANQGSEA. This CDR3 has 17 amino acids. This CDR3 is CSVEYGGSGQVKETQYF. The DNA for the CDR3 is TGCAGCGTTGAGTATGGTGGCTCGGGACAGGTAAAAGAGACCCAGTACTTC.

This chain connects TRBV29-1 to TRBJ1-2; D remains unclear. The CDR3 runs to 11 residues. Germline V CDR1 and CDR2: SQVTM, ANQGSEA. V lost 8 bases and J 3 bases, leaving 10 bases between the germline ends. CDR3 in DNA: TGCAGCAGTCTGGAGCACTATGGCTACACCTTC. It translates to CSSLEHYGYTF.

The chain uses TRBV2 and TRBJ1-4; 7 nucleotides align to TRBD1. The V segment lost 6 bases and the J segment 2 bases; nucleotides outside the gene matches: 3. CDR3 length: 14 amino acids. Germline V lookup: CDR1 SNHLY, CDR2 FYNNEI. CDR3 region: CASRETGTNEKLFF. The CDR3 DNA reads TGTGCCAGCAGGGAGACAGGGACTAATGAAAAACTGTTTTTT.

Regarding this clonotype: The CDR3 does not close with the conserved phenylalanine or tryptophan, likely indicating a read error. CDR3 sequence: CSALPGQGYSNQPQHL. The DNA of the CDR3 is TGCAGTGCACTCCCGGGACAGGGGTATAGCAATCAGCCCCAGCATCTT. This chain connects TRBV20-1 to TRBJ1-5; 10 nucleotides line up with TRBD1. The CDR3 is 16 residues long. After removal of 6 bases from V and 0 bases from J, the junction contained 8 bases not matched to a gene. Germline CDR1 and CDR2: DFQATT and SNEGSKA (reference sequence).